Within the sample, the clone carrying this T cell receptor (beta chain) is medium-sized. Its antigen is unknown. TCRdb ran MiXCR on the 5' RACE reads and lists one entry per CDR3 protein. The sample records approximately 6,200 distinct CDR3 sequences, about 17% being singletons. The data stem from a study of spatial heterogeneity in lung cancer. Study-wide results and caveats: Sequencing reached an estimated coverage of tumor T cells that was only approximately 7.4% for alpha chains and around 13% for beta chains. Mutation tallies in tumors tracked expanded intratumoral alpha and beta TCR counts.

Time point of the sample: sample taken at primary tumor resection. The 65 or so donors had untreated early-stage non-small cell lung cancer. In each case, whole RNA from tumor, nontumor lung or frozen PBMC was sequenced unsorted. The junction had 7 bases not matched to a gene; V was cut back by 0 bases and J by 4 bases. From germline, CDR1 is DFQATT and CDR2 SNEGSKA (reference sequence). The CDR3 length is 16 residues. The sequence derives from a male donor with early-stage non-small cell lung cancer. V usage is TRBV20-1 and J usage is TRBJ1-5, with 9 positions matching TRBD1. The sample was lung tumor tissue, taken at surgery. CDR3 sequence reads: CSARDPSTGGNQPQHF. CDR3 bases: TGCAGTGCTAGAGATCCGTCGACAGGGGGGAATCAGCCCCAGCATTTT.